This T cell receptor (beta chain) was found in a study of PD-1 blockade in mismatch repair-deficient tumors. General observations from the study: Tumor-resident clones, often undetectable pretreatment in blood, expanded then contracted after pembrolizumab.

A note on this clone: The antigen is undetermined.

Here immunoSEQ multiplex PCR was the method, and the copy in TCRdb shows in-frame clones only, minus some. The profile shows tens of thousands of clones, about 83% of them singletons. The sequence was collected from an adult with mismatch repair-deficient cancer. The input for sequencing was peripheral blood, taken 12 weeks after starting pembrolizumab.

The CDR3 sequence: CASSRQGVEETQYF. The DNA of the CDR3 is TGCGCCAGCAGCCGACAGGGGGTTGAAGAGACCCAGTACTTC. J is TRBJ2-5 and V is TRBV5-1; 9 nucleotides agree with TRBD1. Germline CDR1 SGHRS, CDR2 YFSETQ. V dropped 4 bases and J dropped 3; count of bases not matched to a gene: 4. This CDR3 has 14 amino acids.